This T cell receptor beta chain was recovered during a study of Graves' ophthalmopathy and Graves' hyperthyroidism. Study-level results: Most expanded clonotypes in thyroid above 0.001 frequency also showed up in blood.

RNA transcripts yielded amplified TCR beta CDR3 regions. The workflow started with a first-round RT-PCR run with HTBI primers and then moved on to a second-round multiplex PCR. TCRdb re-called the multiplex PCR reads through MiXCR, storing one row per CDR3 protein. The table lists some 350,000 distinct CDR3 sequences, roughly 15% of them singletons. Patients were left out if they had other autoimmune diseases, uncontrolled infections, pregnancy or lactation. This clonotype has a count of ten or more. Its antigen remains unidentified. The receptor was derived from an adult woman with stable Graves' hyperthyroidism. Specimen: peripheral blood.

The CDR3 DNA follows: TGTGCCAGCAGTTACGGTAGCGGGAGGTCGAAGTCCTACGAGCAGTACTTC. Residues: CASSYGSGRSKSYEQYF. This chain uses TRBV6-2 or TRBV6-3 with TRBJ2-7; 10 positions match TRBD2. This CDR3 spans 17 amino acids. The germline V gene encodes CDR1 MNHEY and CDR2 SVGEGT. The trim removed 2 bases at V and 1 base at J, leaving 8 bases unmatched.